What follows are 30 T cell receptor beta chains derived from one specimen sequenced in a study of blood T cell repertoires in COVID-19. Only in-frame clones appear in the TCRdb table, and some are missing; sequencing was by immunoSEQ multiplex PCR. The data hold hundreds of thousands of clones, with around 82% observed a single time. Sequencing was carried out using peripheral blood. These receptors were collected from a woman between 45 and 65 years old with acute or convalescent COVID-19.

The chain's CDR3 is CASSLDSNQPQHF. The CDR3 DNA is TGCGCCAGCAGCCTGGACAGTAATCAGCCCCAGCATTTT. The V gene is TRBV5-1, the J gene TRBJ1-5; maybe TRBD1 (6 bases). Germline loops: CDR1 SGHRS, CDR2 YFSETQ. The length of the CDR3 is 13 residues. V gave up 4 bases and J gave up 4 bases, with 9 bases separating them.

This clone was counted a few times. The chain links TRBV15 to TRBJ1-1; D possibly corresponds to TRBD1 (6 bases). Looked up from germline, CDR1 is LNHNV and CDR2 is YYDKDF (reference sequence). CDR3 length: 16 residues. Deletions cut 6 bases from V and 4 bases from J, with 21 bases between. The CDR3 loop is CATSTTQGDLGTEAFF. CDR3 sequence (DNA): TGTGCCACCAGTACTACACAGGGAGATTTGGGCACTGAAGCTTTCTTT.

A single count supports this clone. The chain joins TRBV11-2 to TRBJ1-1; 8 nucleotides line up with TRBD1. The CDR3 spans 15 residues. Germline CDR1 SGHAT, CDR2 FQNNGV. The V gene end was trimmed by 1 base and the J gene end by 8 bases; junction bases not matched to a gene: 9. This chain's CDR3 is CASSLGRTGRAEAFF. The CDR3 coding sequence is TGTGCCAGCAGCTTAGGTAGGACAGGGAGAGCAGAAGCTTTCTTT.

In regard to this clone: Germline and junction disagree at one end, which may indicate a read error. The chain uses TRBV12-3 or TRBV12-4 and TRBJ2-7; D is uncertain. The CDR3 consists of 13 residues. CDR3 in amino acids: CVSVDGSSYEQYF. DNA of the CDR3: TGTGTCAGCGTTGACGGGTCCTCCTACGAGCAGTACTTC.

CDR3 in DNA: TGTGCCAGCAGTTTACTGGATGACAGGGATGGCTACACCTTC. Translation: CASSLLDDRDGYTF. The rearrangement links TRBV28 to TRBJ1-2; 7 bases line up with TRBD1. Losses at the gene ends were 2 bases for V and 6 bases for J; bases not matched to a gene: 6. The V gene's germline CDR1 is MDHEN and CDR2 SYDVKM. The CDR3 extends over 14 amino acids.

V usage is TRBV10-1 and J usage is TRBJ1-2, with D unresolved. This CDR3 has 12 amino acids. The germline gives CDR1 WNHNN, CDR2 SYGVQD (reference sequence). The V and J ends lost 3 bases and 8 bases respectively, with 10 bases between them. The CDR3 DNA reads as TGCGCCAGCAGTGACGGGAATGGAGGCTACACCTTC. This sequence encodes CASSDGNGGYTF.

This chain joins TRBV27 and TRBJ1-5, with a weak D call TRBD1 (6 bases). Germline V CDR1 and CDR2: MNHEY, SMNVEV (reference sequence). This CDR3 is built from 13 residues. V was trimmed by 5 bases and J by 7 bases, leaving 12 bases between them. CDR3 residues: CASSLNREQPQHF. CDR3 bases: TGTGCCAGCAGTCTCAACAGGGAACAGCCCCAGCATTTT.

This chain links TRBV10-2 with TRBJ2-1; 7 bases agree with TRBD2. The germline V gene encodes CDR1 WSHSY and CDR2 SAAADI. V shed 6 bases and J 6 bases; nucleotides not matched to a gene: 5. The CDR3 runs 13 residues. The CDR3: CASRWGGANEQFF. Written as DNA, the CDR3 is TGCGCCAGCAGGTGGGGAGGGGCCAATGAGCAGTTCTTC.

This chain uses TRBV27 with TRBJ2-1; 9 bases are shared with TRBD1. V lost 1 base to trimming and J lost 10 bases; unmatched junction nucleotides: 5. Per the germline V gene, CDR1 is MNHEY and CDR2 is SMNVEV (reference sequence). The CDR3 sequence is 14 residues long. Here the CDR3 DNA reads TGTGCCAGCAGTTTATACCGACAGGGGGAGGAGCAGTTCTTC. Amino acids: CASSLYRQGEEQFF.

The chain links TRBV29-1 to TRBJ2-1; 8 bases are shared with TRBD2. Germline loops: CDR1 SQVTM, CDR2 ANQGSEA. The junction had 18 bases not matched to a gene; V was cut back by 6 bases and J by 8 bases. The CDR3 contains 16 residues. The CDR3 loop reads CSVQGILAAHGDEQFF. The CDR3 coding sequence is TGCAGCGTCCAAGGTATACTAGCGGCCCACGGCGATGAGCAGTTCTTC.

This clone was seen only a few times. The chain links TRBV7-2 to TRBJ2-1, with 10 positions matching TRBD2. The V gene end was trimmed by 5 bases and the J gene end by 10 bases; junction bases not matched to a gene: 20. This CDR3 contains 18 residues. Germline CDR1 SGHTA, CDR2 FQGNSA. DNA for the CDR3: TGTGCCAGCAGCCTGACCTACCGGGGAGCGGGAGGGCGTGAAGAGCAGTTCTTC. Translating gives CASSLTYRGAGGREEQFF.

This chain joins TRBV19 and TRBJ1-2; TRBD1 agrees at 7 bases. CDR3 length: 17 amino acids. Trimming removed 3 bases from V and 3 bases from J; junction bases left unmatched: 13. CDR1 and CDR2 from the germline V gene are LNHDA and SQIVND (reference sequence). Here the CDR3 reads CASSIDETGISYYGYTF. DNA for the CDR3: TGTGCCAGTAGTATTGATGAGACAGGGATCTCCTACTATGGCTACACCTTC.

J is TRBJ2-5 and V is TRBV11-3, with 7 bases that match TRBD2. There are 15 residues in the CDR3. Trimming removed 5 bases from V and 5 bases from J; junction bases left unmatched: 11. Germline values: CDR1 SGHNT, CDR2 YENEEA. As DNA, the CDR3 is TGTGCCAGCAGCCCCGGTGGTCTAGCGGATGAGACCCAGTACTTC. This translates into CASSPGGLADETQYF.

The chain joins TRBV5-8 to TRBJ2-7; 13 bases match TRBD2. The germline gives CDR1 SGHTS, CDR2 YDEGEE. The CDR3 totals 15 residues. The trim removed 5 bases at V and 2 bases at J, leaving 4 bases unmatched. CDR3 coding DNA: TGTGCCAGCAGACTTACTAGCGGGAGGGCCTACGAGCAGTACTTC. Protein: CASRLTSGRAYEQYF.

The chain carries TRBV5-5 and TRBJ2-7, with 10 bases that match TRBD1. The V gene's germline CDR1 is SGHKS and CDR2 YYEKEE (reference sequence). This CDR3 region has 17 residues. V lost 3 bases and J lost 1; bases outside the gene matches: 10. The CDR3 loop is CASSWGQGSVFSYEQYF. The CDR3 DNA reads TGTGCCAGCAGCTGGGGACAGGGGTCCGTCTTTTCCTACGAGCAGTACTTC.

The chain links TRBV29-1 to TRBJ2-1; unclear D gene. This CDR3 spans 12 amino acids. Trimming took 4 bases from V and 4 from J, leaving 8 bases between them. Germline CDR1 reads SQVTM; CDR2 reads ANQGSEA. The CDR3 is CSVVWQYNEQFF. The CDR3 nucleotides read TGCAGCGTTGTATGGCAGTACAATGAGCAGTTCTTC.

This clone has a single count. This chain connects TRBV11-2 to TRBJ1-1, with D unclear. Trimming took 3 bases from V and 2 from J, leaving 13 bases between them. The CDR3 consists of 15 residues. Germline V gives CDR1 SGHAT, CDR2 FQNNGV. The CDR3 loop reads CASSFGGGINTEAFF. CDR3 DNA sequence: TGTGCCAGCAGCTTCGGTGGCGGCATCAACACTGAAGCTTTCTTT.

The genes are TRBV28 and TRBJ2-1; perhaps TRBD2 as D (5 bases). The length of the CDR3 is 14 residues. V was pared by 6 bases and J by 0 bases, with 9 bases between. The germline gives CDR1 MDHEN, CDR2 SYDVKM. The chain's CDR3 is CASSKRSSYNEQFF. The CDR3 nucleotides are TGTGCCAGCAGCAAGCGGAGCTCCTACAATGAGCAGTTCTTC.

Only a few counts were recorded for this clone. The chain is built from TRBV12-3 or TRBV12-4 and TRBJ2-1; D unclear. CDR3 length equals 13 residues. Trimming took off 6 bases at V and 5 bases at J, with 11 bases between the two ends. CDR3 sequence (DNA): TGTGCCAGCAGACACGGAGTCCACAATGAGCAGTTCTTC. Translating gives CASRHGVHNEQFF.

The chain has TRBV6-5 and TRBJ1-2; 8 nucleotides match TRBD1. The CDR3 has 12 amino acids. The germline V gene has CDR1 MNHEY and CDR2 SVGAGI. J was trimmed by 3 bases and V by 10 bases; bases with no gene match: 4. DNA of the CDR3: TGTGCCACCAAGACAGGGGACTATGGCTACACCTTC. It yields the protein CATKTGDYGYTF.

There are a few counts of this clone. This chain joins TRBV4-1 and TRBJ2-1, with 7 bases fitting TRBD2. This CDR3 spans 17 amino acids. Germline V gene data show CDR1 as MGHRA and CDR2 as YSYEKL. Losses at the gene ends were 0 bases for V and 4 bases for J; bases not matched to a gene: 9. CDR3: CASSQEGLAVSYNEQFF. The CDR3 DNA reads TGCGCCAGCAGCCAAGAGGGCCTAGCGGTTTCTTACAATGAGCAGTTCTTC.

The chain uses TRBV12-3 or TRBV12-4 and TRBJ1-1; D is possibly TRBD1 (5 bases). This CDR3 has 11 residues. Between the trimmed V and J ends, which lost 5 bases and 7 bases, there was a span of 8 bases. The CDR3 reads CASSIDSEAFF. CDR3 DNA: TGTGCCAGCAGTATCGACAGTGAAGCTTTCTTT.

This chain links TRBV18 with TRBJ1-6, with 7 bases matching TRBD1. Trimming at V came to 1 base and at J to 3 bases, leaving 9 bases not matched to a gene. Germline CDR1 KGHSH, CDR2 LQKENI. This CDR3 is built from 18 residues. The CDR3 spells CASSPLPGTELYNSPLHF. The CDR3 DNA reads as TGTGCCAGCTCACCACTCCCCGGGACAGAGCTCTATAATTCACCCCTCCACTTT.

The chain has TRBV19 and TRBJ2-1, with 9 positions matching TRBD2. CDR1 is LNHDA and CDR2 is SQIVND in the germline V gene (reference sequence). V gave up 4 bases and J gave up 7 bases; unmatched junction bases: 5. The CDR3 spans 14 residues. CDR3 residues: CASSKGLARNEQFF. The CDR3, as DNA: TGTGCCAGTAGTAAGGGACTAGCCCGAAATGAGCAGTTCTTC.

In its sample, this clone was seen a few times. The CDR3 sequence: CSASKGASEAFF. In DNA, the CDR3 is TGCAGTGCTAGTAAGGGGGCGAGTGAAGCTTTCTTT. The J gene is TRBJ1-1, the V gene TRBV20-1; the match to TRBD1 covers 7 bases. This CDR3 spans 12 amino acids. CDR1 and CDR2 (germline): DFQATT, SNEGSKA (reference sequence). V was clipped by 3 bases and J by 7 bases; unmatched bases: 5.

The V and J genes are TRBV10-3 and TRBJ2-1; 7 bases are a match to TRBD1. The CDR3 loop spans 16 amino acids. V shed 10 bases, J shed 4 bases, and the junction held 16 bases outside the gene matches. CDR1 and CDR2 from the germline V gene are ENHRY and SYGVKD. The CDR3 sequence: CATRPKQGPGYNEQFF. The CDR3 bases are TGTGCCACCAGACCGAAACAGGGGCCTGGATACAATGAGCAGTTCTTC.

In DNA, the CDR3 is TGTGCCAGTAGCGGACAGCTGCTAAATTCACCCCTCCACTTT. This translates into CASSGQLLNSPLHF. This chain connects TRBV19 to TRBJ1-6; TRBD1 is a possible D gene (6 bases). Trimming shortened V by 6 bases and J by 7 bases, and 13 bases separated the two germline ends. The CDR3 length is 14 residues. CDR1 is LNHDA and CDR2 is SQIVND in the germline V gene (reference sequence).

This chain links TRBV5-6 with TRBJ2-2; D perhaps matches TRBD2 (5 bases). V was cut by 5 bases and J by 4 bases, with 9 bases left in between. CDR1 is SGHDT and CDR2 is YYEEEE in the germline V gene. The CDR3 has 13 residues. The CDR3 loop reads CASSYEGTGELFF. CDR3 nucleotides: TGTGCCAGCAGTTATGAGGGCACCGGGGAGCTGTTTTTT.

The DNA of the CDR3 is TGTGCCTCCCGGAGGGGGGGTTCCGCCTACGAGCAGTACTTC. Its protein is CASRRGGSAYEQYF. The chain combines TRBV6-5 with TRBJ2-7, with D possibly TRBD2 on 7 matching bases. The CDR3 sequence is 14 residues long. Trimming removed 11 bases from V and 2 bases from J, with 19 bases in between. Germline CDR1 is MNHEY and CDR2 is SVGAGI.

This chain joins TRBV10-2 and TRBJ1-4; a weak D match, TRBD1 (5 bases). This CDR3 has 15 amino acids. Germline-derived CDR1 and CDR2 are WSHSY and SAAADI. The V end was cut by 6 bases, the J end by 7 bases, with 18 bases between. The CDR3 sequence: CASRSTGTMGEKLFF. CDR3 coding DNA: TGCGCCAGCAGATCTACAGGAACCATGGGTGAAAAACTGTTTTTT.